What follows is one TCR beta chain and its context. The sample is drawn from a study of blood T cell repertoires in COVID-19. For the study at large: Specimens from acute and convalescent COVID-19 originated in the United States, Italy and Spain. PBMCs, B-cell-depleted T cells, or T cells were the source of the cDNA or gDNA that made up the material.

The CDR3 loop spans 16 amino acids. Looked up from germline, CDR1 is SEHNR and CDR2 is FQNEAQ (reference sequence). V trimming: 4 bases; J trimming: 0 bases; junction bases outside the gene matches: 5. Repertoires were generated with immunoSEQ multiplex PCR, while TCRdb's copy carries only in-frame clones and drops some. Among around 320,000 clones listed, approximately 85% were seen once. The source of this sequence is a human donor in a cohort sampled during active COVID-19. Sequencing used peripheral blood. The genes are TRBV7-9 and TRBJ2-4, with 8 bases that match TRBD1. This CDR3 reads CASSSTGVLAKNIQYF. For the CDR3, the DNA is TGTGCCAGCAGCTCGACAGGGGTGCTAGCCAAAAACATTCAGTACTTC.